A selection of T cell receptor beta chains follows, all from one sample in a study of post-analysis software for immune sequencing data. One entry per CDR3 protein results from TCRdb running MiXCR on the PCR reads. The data hold about 460,000 distinct CDR3 sequences, with over 35% observed a single time. Sequenced sample: blood. These receptor sequences come from a girl aged 5-17 years with multiple sclerosis. Both conserved end residues are part of each CDR3. D genes are given only for firm matches. The size of a clone is reported for some rows only, either as once, few or many, or as a class for expanded clones.

TRBV20-1,TRBJ2-5,-,-,TGCAGTGCTAGCCGGCCCGTGTACCAAGAGACCCAGTACTTC,CSASRPVYQETQYF
TRBV3-1,TRBJ2-3,-,-,TGTGCCAGCAGCCAAGAGACGGCGAGCACAGATACGCAGTATTTT,CASSQETASTDTQYF
TRBV4-2,TRBJ1-2,-,-,TGTGCCAGCAGCCAAGTACAGGCTGAAGGCTACACCTTC,CASSQVQAEGYTF
TRBV10-3,TRBJ1-2,-,-,TGTGCCATCAGTGCCGCCGCGAGAGCTAACTATGGCTACACCTTC,CAISAAARANYGYTF
TRBV9,TRBJ2-3,TRBD2,-,TGTGCCAGCAGCCAGCGGGAAGAGGTTATGGATACGCAGTATTTT,CASSQREEVMDTQYF
TRBV20-1,TRBJ2-7,-,-,TGCAGTGCTAGCACTTCAGTGACATACGAGCAGTACTTC,CSASTSVTYEQYF
TRBV5-1,TRBJ1-2,-,few,TGCGCCAGCAACTCCGCGGCGGGTACCAGTAACTATGGCTACACCTTC,CASNSAAGTSNYGYTF
TRBV12-3/TRBV12-4,TRBJ1-2,TRBD1,-,TGTGCCAGCAGTTCACAGGGGGTCTATGGCTACACCTTC,CASSSQGVYGYTF
TRBV7-2,TRBJ2-7,-,-,TGTGCCAGCAGCTTATGGGATGGCGAGCAGTACTTC,CASSLWDGEQYF
TRBV12-3/TRBV12-4,TRBJ1-3,-,-,TGTGCCAGCAGTCCACGGCCTGGAAACACCATATATTTT,CASSPRPGNTIYF
TRBV7-2,TRBJ2-1,-,-,TGTGCCAACAGCTTAGGTCCGGGAGAGGGGAACAATGAGCAGTTCTTC,CANSLGPGEGNNEQFF
TRBV14,TRBJ2-7,-,-,TGTGCCAGCAGCCAAGATTCGTTTCCACAGCTAGTCGTTCGCGAGCAGTACTTC,CASSQDSFPQLVVREQYF
TRBV5-1,TRBJ2-7,-,-,TGCGCCAGCAGCCCTCTTAGTTCCTACGAGCAGTACTTC,CASSPLSSYEQYF
TRBV6-6,TRBJ2-5,-,few,TGTGCCAGCAGTTACTCGCAGGCCAGGGGGGATGAGCAGTACTTC,CASSYSQARGDEQYF
TRBV12-3/TRBV12-4,TRBJ2-5,-,once,TGTGCCAGCAGTTTAGAGGGGACCCACAGGGAGACCCAGTACTTC,CASSLEGTHRETQYF
TRBV9,TRBJ2-1,TRBD2,-,TGTGCCAGCAGCCTACTAGCGGAGACCTACAATGAGCAGTTCTTC,CASSLLAETYNEQFF
TRBV29-1,TRBJ2-1,TRBD2,-,TGCAGCGTCCGAGCGGGAGACAATGAGCAGTTCTTC,CSVRAGDNEQFF
TRBV29-1,TRBJ2-2,-,-,TGCAGCGCCCATCGGAACACCGGGGAGCTGTTTTTT,CSAHRNTGELFF
TRBV2,TRBJ2-1,TRBD2,-,TGTGCCAGCAAATCGGGACTAGCGAACTACAATGAGCAGTTCTTC,CASKSGLANYNEQFF
TRBV4-3,TRBJ2-7,-,few,TGCGCCAGCAGCCAAGGTCCACTGGGCTCCTACGAGCAGTACTTC,CASSQGPLGSYEQYF